The 10 T cell receptor beta chains given below trace back to one sample, sequenced in a study of T cells after yellow fever vaccination. One entry per CDR3 protein, called by TCRdb with MiXCR from the 5' RACE reads. This table has 120,000 or so distinct CDR3 sequences, about 15% appearing once. This sample comprised CD8+ T cells sorted from PBMCs, obtained 5 days after the yellow fever booster vaccination. The receptors stem from a man aged 18 to 35 who received the YFV17D yellow fever vaccine.

The J gene is TRBJ2-1, the V gene TRBV5-6; D unresolved. Germline V CDR1 and CDR2: SGHDT, YYEEEE. The V gene lost 1 base and the J gene lost 5 bases, with 22 bases spanning the gap. This CDR3 region has 18 residues. CDR3 DNA: TGTGCCAGCAGCTTGCCCCAGAGAGGTTGGGGAACACACAATGAGCAGTTCTTC. It codes for CASSLPQRGWGTHNEQFF.

This clonotype was seen more than once but under ten times. The J gene is TRBJ1-1, the V gene TRBV6-6, with D unclear. The CDR3 totals 10 residues. Trimming stripped 2 bases from V and 8 bases from J, with 3 bases between. Germline V CDR1 and CDR2: MNHNY, SVGAGI (reference sequence). CDR3 amino acids: CASSYLEAFF. In nucleotides, the CDR3 is TGTGCCAGCAGTTACCTCGAAGCTTTCTTT.

V gene TRBV7-9 combines with J gene TRBJ2-3, with a tentative D call TRBD1 (6 bases). CDR3 length: 16 amino acids. Germline V gene lookup returns CDR1 SEHNR and CDR2 FQNEAQ (reference sequence). V was trimmed by 0 bases and J by 2 bases, leaving 12 bases between them. This CDR3 reads CASSLAGGEHTDTQYF. The CDR3 DNA follows: TGTGCCAGCAGCTTAGCAGGGGGAGAACACACAGATACGCAGTATTTT. The full variable domain, completed using reference TRBV7-9 and TRBJ2-3, is DTGVSQNPRHKITKRGQNVTFRCDPISEHNRLYWYRQTLGQGPEFLTYFQNEAQLEKSRLLSDRFSAERPKGSFSTLEIQRTEQGDSAMYLCASSLAGGEHTDTQYFGPGTRLTVL.

The V call is TRBV19, the J call TRBJ2-3, with TRBD2 identical over 15 bases. The CDR3 is 18 residues long. Germline CDR1 LNHDA, CDR2 SQIVND (reference sequence). J lost 2 bases, V lost 6 bases, and 9 bases had no gene match. The CDR3 loop is CASSLGTSGGPFTDTQYF. In DNA, the CDR3 is TGTGCCAGTAGCCTCGGGACTAGCGGGGGGCCGTTCACAGATACGCAGTATTTT.

The chain couples TRBV6-1 to TRBJ1-1, with a possible D match to TRBD1 (6 bases). V was trimmed by 1 base and J by 3 bases, leaving 15 bases between them. Germline loops: CDR1 MNHNS, CDR2 SASEGT. The CDR3 is 16 amino acids. CDR3 protein: CASSEVKQGLDTEAFF. In DNA, the CDR3 is TGTGCCAGCAGTGAAGTTAAACAGGGTTTAGACACTGAAGCTTTCTTT.

This clonotype was observed a handful of times. CDR3 sequence: CASSPSGDGSYEQYF. CDR3 DNA: TGTGCCAGCAGCCCTAGCGGGGATGGGTCCTACGAGCAGTACTTC. The chain recombines TRBV4-2 with TRBJ2-7; 9 positions match TRBD2. Germline V CDR1 and CDR2: LGHNA, YNFKEQ. The ends lost 4 bases at V and 1 base at J; junction bases unmatched: 5. The CDR3 is 15 amino acids.

The chain employs TRBV9 and TRBJ2-5, with 10 bases matching TRBD2. Germline V lookup: CDR1 SGDLS, CDR2 YYNGEE. V dropped 2 bases and J dropped 2; count of bases not matched to a gene: 3. This CDR3 spans 15 amino acids. This CDR3 reads CASSVGLAVQETQYF. The CDR3 DNA reads as TGTGCCAGCAGCGTCGGACTAGCGGTACAAGAGACCCAGTACTTC.

The table lists this clonotype with a few counts. This chain joins TRBV30 and TRBJ1-5; a possible D gene is TRBD1 (6 bases). V was cut by 3 bases and J by 1 base, with 10 bases left in between. Germline lookup yields CDR1 GTSNPN and CDR2 SVGIG (reference sequence). The CDR3 totals 14 residues. In DNA, the CDR3 is TGTGCCTGGAGCACCGGACAGAGCAATCAGCCCCAGCATTTT. This codes for CAWSTGQSNQPQHF. Combining the CDR3 with reference TRBV30 and TRBJ1-5 gives the whole variable domain SQTIHQWPATLVQPVGSPLSLECTVEGTSNPNLYWYRQAAGRGLQLLFYSVGIGQISSEVPQNLSASRPQDRQFILSSKKLLLSDSGFYLCAWSTGQSNQPQHFGDGTRLSIL.

In this sample, this clonotype turned up many times. V and J are TRBV2 and TRBJ2-3; D is unclear. Germline-derived CDR1 and CDR2 are SNHLY and FYNNEI. V lost 7 bases and J lost 0, with 17 bases in between. CDR3 length: 16 residues. CDR3 protein: CASTKRIQSSTDTQYF. The CDR3 DNA reads TGTGCCAGCACCAAAAGGATTCAGTCCAGCACAGATACGCAGTATTTT.

The rearrangement uses TRBV11-2 and TRBJ2-5; D is uncertain. Germline lookup yields CDR1 SGHAT and CDR2 FQNNGV. The V gene lost 7 bases and the J gene lost 6 bases, with 27 bases spanning the gap. CDR3 length: 17 residues. This CDR3 is CASTDPLEDPEGQTQYF. CDR3 nucleotides: TGTGCCAGCACCGACCCTCTTGAGGACCCTGAAGGGCAGACCCAGTACTTC.